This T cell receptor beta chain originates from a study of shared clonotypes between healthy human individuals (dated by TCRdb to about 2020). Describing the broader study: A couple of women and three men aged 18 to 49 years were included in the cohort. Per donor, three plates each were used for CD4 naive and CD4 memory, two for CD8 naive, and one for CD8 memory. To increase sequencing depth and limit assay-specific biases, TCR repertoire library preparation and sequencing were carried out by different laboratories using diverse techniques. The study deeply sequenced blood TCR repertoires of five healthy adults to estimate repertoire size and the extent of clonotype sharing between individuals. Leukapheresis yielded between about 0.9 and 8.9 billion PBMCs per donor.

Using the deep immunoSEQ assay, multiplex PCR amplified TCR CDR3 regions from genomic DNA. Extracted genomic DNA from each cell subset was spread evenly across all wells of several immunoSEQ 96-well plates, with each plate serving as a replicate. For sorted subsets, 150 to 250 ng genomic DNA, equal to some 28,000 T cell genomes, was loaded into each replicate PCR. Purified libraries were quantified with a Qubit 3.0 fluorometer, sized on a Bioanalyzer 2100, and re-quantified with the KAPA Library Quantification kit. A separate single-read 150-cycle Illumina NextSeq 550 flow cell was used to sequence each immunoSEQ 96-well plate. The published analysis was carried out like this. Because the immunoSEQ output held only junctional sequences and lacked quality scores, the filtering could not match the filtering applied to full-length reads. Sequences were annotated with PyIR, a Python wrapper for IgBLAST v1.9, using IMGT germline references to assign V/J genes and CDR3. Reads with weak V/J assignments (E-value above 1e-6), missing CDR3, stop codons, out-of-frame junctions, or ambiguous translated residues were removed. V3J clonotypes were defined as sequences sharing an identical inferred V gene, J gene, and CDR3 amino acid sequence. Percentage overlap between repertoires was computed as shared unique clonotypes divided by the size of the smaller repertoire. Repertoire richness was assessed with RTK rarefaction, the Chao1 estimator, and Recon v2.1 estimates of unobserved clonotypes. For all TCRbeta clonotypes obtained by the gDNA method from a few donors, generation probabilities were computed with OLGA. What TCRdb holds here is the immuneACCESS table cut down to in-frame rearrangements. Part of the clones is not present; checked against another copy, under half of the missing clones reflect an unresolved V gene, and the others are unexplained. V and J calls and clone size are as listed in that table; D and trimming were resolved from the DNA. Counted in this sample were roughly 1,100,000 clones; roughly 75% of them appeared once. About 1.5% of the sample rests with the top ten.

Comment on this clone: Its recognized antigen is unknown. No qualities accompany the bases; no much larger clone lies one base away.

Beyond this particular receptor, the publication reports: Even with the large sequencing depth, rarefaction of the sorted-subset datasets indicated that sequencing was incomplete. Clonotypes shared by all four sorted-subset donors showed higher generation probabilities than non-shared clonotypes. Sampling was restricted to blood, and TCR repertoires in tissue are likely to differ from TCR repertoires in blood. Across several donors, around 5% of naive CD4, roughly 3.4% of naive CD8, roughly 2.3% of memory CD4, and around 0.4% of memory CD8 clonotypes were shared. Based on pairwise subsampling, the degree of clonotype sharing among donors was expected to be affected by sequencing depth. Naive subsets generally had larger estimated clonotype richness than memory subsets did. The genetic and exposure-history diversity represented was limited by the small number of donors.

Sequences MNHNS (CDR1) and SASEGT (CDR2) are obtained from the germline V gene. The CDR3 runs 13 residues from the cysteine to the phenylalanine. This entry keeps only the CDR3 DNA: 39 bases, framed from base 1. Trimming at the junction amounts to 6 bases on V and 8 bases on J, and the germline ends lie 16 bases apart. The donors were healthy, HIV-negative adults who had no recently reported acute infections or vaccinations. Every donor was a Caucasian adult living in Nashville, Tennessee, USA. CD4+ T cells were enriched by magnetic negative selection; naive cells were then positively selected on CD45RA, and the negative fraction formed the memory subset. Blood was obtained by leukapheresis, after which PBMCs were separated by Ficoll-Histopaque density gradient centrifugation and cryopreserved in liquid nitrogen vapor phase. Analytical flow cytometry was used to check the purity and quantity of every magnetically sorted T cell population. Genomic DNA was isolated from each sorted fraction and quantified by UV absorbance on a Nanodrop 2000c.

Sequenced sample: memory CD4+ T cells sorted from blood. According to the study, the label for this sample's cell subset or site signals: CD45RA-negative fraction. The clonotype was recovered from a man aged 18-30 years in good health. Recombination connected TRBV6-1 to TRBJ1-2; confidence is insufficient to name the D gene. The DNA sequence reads TGTGCCAGCAGCCCGACTGGAGGACGCGGCTACACCTTC. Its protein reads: CASSPTGGRGYTF.